These 23 T cell receptor beta chains came from one sample sequenced in a study of T cell repertoires in cytomegalovirus infection. TCRdb re-analysed the reads in MiXCR, keeping a single row per CDR3 protein. Here the sample spans about 490,000 distinct CDR3 sequences, around 10% being singletons. The source material was PBMCs. The receptors were gathered from a human donor in good health (CMV status not recorded). Some clones in this sample may be carry-over from other donors' samples.

About this clonotype: This could be a read error, since a much larger clone is one nucleotide away. This rearrangement joins TRBV7-9 to TRBJ2-1; unclear D gene. The length of the CDR3 is 13 residues. The germline V gene encodes CDR1 SEHNR and CDR2 FQNEAQ (reference sequence). As DNA, the CDR3 is TGTGCCAGCAGCTATGACATACACAATCAGCAGTTCTTC. Its translation: CASSYDIHNQQFF.

This clonotype was seen many times. The genes are TRBV19 and TRBJ1-2; 7 positions agree with TRBD1. Trimming took 4 bases from V and 4 from J; bases not matched to a gene: 6. This CDR3 contains 14 residues. Germline V gives CDR1 LNHDA, CDR2 SQIVND (reference sequence). The CDR3 loop reads CASSRGQTRYGYTF. The CDR3, as DNA: TGTGCCAGTAGTAGGGGACAGACCCGCTATGGCTACACCTTC.

At least ten counts were recorded for this clonotype. The chain combines TRBV14 with TRBJ1-1; D ambiguous. The CDR3 is 13 amino acids. CDR1 and CDR2 (germline): SGHDN, FVKESK. The germline V and J ends were trimmed by 5 bases and 1 base, with 8 bases remaining between them. CDR3 sequence reads: CASSTGANTEAFF. For the CDR3, the DNA is TGTGCCAGCAGCACCGGAGCGAACACTGAAGCTTTCTTT.

At least ten counts were recorded for this clonotype. The chain recombines TRBV2 with TRBJ2-1; D may be TRBD1 (7 bases). The germline CDR1 and CDR2 sequences are SNHLY and FYNNEI. The CDR3 is 15 residues long. Deletions cut 8 bases from V and 6 bases from J, with 20 bases between. Written as DNA, the CDR3 is TGTGCCAGCGTGGGGGGCAGCGCAGGGGGCAATGAGCAGTTCTTC. It yields the protein CASVGGSAGGNEQFF.

This clonotype has more than one count but fewer than ten. The chain is built from TRBV5-6 and TRBJ2-1, with 10 bases that match TRBD2. This CDR3 contains 15 residues. Trimming at V came to 2 bases and at J to 9 bases, leaving 8 bases not matched to a gene. Germline assignment: CDR1 SGHDT and CDR2 YYEEEE. CDR3 coding DNA: TGTGCCAGCAGCTTCCACGGCGGGACTAGCGCTGAGCAGTTCTTC. Its protein product is CASSFHGGTSAEQFF.

The chain recombines TRBV20-1 with TRBJ2-7; 9 nucleotides agree with TRBD1. J lost 0 bases, V lost 5 bases, and 5 bases had no gene match. The CDR3 covers 14 residues. CDR1 is DFQATT, CDR2 SNEGSKA, per germline (reference sequence). The CDR3 reads CSARGTGNSYEQYF. For the CDR3, the DNA is TGCAGTGCTCGCGGGACAGGGAACTCCTACGAGCAGTACTTC.

This clonotype was counted at least ten times. The chain links TRBV7-9 to TRBJ2-7, with 10 bases fitting TRBD1. CDR1 is SEHNR and CDR2 is FQNEAQ in the germline V gene (reference sequence). The CDR3 totals 16 residues. J lost 3 bases, V lost 1 base, and 6 bases had no gene match. The CDR3 nucleotides read TGTGCCAGCAGCTTAGTCGTCGGGACAGGGGTCTACGAGCAGTACTTC. Its translation: CASSLVVGTGVYEQYF.

This clonotype came up many times. The chain joins TRBV19 to TRBJ2-1, with 14 positions matching TRBD2. The CDR3 covers 17 residues. V lost 0 bases, J lost 9 bases, and 7 bases stayed unmatched. From germline, CDR1 is LNHDA and CDR2 SQIVND (reference sequence). The DNA of the CDR3 is TGTGCCAGTAGTATAGAGGGACTAGCGGGAGTAATGACTGAGCAGTTCTTC. Translation: CASSIEGLAGVMTEQFF.

This clonotype was seen many times. This chain joins TRBV20-1 and TRBJ2-5; 11 bases agree with TRBD2. The CDR3 contains 14 residues. The V and J ends lost 6 bases and 6 bases, in that order; junction bases with no gene match: 9. Germline V gene data show CDR1 as DFQATT and CDR2 as SNEGSKA (reference sequence). For the CDR3, the DNA is TGCAGTGCAGGAACTAGCGGGAGTTGGCAGACCCAGTACTTC. This gives the protein CSAGTSGSWQTQYF.

The chain uses TRBV2 and TRBJ2-1, with TRBD2 identical over 10 bases. The CDR3 runs 20 residues. With 1 base clipped from V and 4 bases from J, the junction kept 16 bases outside the gene matches. Germline CDR1 SNHLY, CDR2 FYNNEI. The chain's CDR3 is CASSEVLGLAGDAGYNEQFF. Here the CDR3 DNA reads TGTGCCAGCAGTGAAGTTTTGGGTCTAGCGGGAGATGCGGGTTACAATGAGCAGTTCTTC. Based on the CDR3 plus reference TRBV2 and TRBJ2-1, the full variable domain is EPEVTQTPSHQVTQMGQEVILRCVPISNHLYFYWYRQILGQKVEFLVSFYNNEISEKSEIFDDQFSVERPDGSNFTLKIRSTKLEDSAMYFCASSEVLGLAGDAGYNEQFFGPGTRLTVL.

This chain connects TRBV20-1 to TRBJ1-2, with a tentative D call TRBD1 (5 bases). Germline values: CDR1 DFQATT, CDR2 SNEGSKA (reference sequence). V was trimmed by 5 bases and J by 12 bases, leaving 16 bases between them. The CDR3 has 11 residues. The CDR3 DNA is TGCAGTGCTCGCCGGGACTTCGGCCACACCTTC. Translating it yields CSARRDFGHTF.

This clonotype showed up many times. The rearrangement uses TRBV7-9 and TRBJ1-2, with 7 bases identical to TRBD1. CDR3 size: 12 residues. V lost 8 bases to trimming and J lost 6 bases; unmatched junction nucleotides: 6. CDR1 and CDR2 from the germline V gene are SEHNR and FQNEAQ (reference sequence). The CDR3 sequence is CASHRGGDGYTF. CDR3 coding DNA: TGTGCCAGCCACCGAGGGGGCGATGGCTACACCTTC.

This clonotype was counted only a few times. The rearrangement joins TRBV18 to TRBJ2-5; tentatively, D is TRBD1 or TRBD2 (5 bases each). The ends were cut back, 6 bases at V and 5 bases at J, with 13 bases in the middle. Germline CDR1 reads KGHSH; CDR2 reads LQKENI. This CDR3 is built from 13 residues. The CDR3 DNA is TGTGCCAGCTCCTGGGACGTTGGGGAGACCCAGTACTTC. Translation: CASSWDVGETQYF.

The table lists this clonotype with a count of one. The chain is built from TRBV19 and TRBJ2-1, with 9 positions matching TRBD1. Germline V gene sequence: CDR1 LNHDA, CDR2 SQIVND (reference sequence). The CDR3 runs 14 residues. CDR3 protein: CASTGGFPYNEQFF. The DNA of the CDR3 is TGTGCGTCGACAGGGGGTTTCCCCTACAATGAGCAGTTCTTC.

This clonotype came up many times. The chain employs TRBV11-2 and TRBJ1-3; D gene unclear. The CDR3 covers 14 residues. Trimming left V 7 bases short and J 0 bases short, with 10 bases between. Germline CDR1 reads SGHAT; CDR2 reads FQNNGV. The CDR3 here is CASTLASSGNTIYF. CDR3 DNA sequence: TGTGCCAGCACCTTGGCTAGCTCTGGAAACACCATATATTTT.

This clonotype has just one count. The V gene is TRBV5-6, the J gene TRBJ2-7, with a weak D call TRBD1 (6 bases). There are 14 residues in the CDR3. CDR1 SGHDT and CDR2 YYEEEE come from the germline V gene. With 0 bases removed from V and 6 bases from J, the gap between germline ends came to 13 bases. In DNA, the CDR3 is TGTGCCAGCAGCTTGGGGGCAGGGGCCAGCGAGCAGTACTTC. Its translation is CASSLGAGASEQYF.

Many counts were recorded for this clonotype. The chain recombines TRBV7-8 with TRBJ1-6; TRBD1 is a possible D gene (6 bases). CDR3 size: 16 residues. The V gene's germline CDR1 is SGHVS and CDR2 FQNEAQ. V was trimmed by 5 bases and J by 0 bases, leaving 11 bases between them. The chain's CDR3 is CASSPDRSSYNSPLHF. Here the CDR3 DNA reads TGTGCCAGCAGCCCGGACAGAAGCTCCTATAATTCACCCCTCCACTTT. Supplemented by reference TRBV7-8 and TRBJ1-6, the full variable domain reads GAGVSQSPRYKVAKRGQDVALRCDPISGHVSLFWYQQALGQGPEFLTYFQNEAQLDKSGLPSDRFFAERPEGSVSTLKIQRTQQEDSAVYLCASSPDRSSYNSPLHFGNGTRLTVT.

This clonotype was observed many times. This chain connects TRBV7-9 to TRBJ2-1; TRBD2 matches 8 bases. The CDR3 is 13 amino acids. V gave up 1 base and J gave up 14 bases; unmatched junction bases: 7. The V gene's germline CDR1 is SEHNR and CDR2 FQNEAQ (reference sequence). CDR3 bases: TGTGCCAGCAGCTTAGAGGTGGGACTAGGAGAGTTCTTC. Translation gives CASSLEVGLGEFF.

This clonotype was seen many times. The V call is TRBV27, the J call TRBJ2-3; D unresolved. This CDR3 region has 17 residues. Trimming removed 5 bases from V and 4 bases from J, with 22 bases in between. Germline CDR1 is MNHEY and CDR2 is SMNVEV (reference sequence). The CDR3 protein is CASSPQGPALDPDTQYF. As DNA, the CDR3 is TGTGCCAGCAGTCCTCAAGGACCGGCGCTGGACCCAGATACGCAGTATTTT.

There are many counts of this clonotype. V and J are TRBV7-6 and TRBJ2-2; TRBD1 aligns across 7 bases. The CDR3 is 17 residues long. Germline CDR1 reads SGHVS; CDR2 reads FNYEAQ. J lost 4 bases, V lost 5 bases, and 13 bases had no gene match. CDR3 amino acids: CASSPRGQGVITGELFF. The DNA for the CDR3 is TGTGCCAGCAGCCCTAGAGGGCAGGGGGTGATCACCGGGGAGCTGTTTTTT. The full variable domain, in which reference TRBV7-6 and TRBJ2-2 provide the parts outside the CDR3, is GAGVSQSPRYKVTKRGQDVALRCDPISGHVSLYWYRQALGQGPEFLTYFNYEAQQDKSGLPNDRFSAERPEGSISTLTIQRTEQRDSAMYRCASSPRGQGVITGELFFGEGSRLTVL.

This clonotype was seen ten or more times. The V gene is TRBV6-6, the J gene TRBJ1-2; 8 bases line up with TRBD1. This CDR3 is 13 amino acids long. The V gene's germline CDR1 is MNHNY and CDR2 SVGAGI (reference sequence). After removal of 4 bases from V and 7 bases from J, the junction contained 5 bases not matched to a gene. The CDR3 bases are TGTGCCAGCAGTTTGGACAGGGACAGTGGCTACACCTTC. Translation: CASSLDRDSGYTF.

This clonotype was counted only a few times. The V and J genes are TRBV5-1 and TRBJ2-3, with TRBD1 matching over 11 bases. CDR1 and CDR2 (germline): SGHRS, YFSETQ. CDR3 size: 16 residues. The J segment lost 5 bases and the V segment lost 4 bases, leaving 9 bases of the junction unmatched. The CDR3 nucleotides are TGCGCCAGCAGCCCTGGACAGGGGGCATCCTTAGATACGCAGTATTTT. Protein sequence: CASSPGQGASLDTQYF.

This clonotype has a handful of counts. This rearrangement joins TRBV4-1 to TRBJ2-1, with unresolved D. Germline lookup yields CDR1 MGHRA and CDR2 YSYEKL. The CDR3 has 13 amino acids. The V and J ends lost 0 bases and 7 bases respectively, with 7 bases between them. CDR3 loop: CASSQDLANEQFF. The CDR3 DNA is TGCGCCAGCAGCCAAGATCTGGCAAATGAGCAGTTCTTC.